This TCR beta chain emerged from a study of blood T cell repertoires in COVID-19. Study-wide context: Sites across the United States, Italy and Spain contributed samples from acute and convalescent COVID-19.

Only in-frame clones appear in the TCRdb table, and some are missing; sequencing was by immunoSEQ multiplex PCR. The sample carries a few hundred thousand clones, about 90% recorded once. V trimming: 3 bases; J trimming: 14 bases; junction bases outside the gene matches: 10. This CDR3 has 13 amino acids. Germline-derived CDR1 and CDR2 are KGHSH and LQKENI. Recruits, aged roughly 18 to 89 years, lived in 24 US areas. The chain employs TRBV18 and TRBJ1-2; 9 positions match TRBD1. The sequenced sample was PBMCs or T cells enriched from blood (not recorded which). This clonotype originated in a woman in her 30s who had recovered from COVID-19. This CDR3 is CASSPETGTGYTF. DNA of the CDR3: TGTGCCAGCTCACCTGAAACCGGGACAGGGTATACCTTC.